The 28 T cell receptor beta chains in this list originate from one sample, sequenced in a study of blood T cell repertoires in COVID-19. Clones were read by immunoSEQ multiplex PCR, and TCRdb kept only the in-frame ones, dropping some. Altogether about 270,000 clones are present, 88% being singletons, with the ten largest covering 3%. The specimen sequenced was PBMCs or T cells enriched from blood (not recorded which). The receptors come from a woman in her forties or fifties who had recovered from COVID-19.

The rearrangement joins TRBV5-1 to TRBJ2-7; TRBD2 agrees at 9 bases. Unmatched junction bases numbered 7, after V lost 1 base and J lost 5 bases. The CDR3 spans 15 residues. Germline V lookup: CDR1 SGHRS, CDR2 YFSETQ. In DNA form, the CDR3 reads TGCGCCAGCAGCTTGACCGGGACTAGCTTTCACGAGCAGTACTTC. Amino acids: CASSLTGTSFHEQYF.

The genes are TRBV7-2 and TRBJ2-3; D gene unclear. V lost 3 bases and J 5 bases, leaving 9 bases between the germline ends. The CDR3 totals 13 residues. CDR1 is SGHTA, CDR2 FQGNSA, per germline. The CDR3 nucleotides read TGTGCCAGCAGCTTCCTCAACGGAGATACGCAGTATTTT. Translation gives CASSFLNGDTQYF.

V is TRBV12-3 or TRBV12-4 and J is TRBJ1-6; D gene uncertain. The CDR3 runs 13 residues. Between the trimmed V and J ends, which lost 3 bases and 3 bases, there was a span of 3 bases. In nucleotides, the CDR3 is TGTGCCAGCAGTTTCAACTATAATTCACCCCTCCACTTT. It encodes CASSFNYNSPLHF.

V gene TRBV3-1 (or the pseudogene TRBV3-2) combines with J gene TRBJ2-7; TRBD2 agrees at 9 bases. The J segment lost 2 bases and the V segment lost 1 base, leaving 3 bases of the junction unmatched. Germline values: CDR1 LGHDT, CDR2 YNNKEL (reference sequence). The CDR3 is made up of 15 amino acids. This CDR3 is CASSQGLAEPYEQYF. The CDR3 nucleotides are TGTGCCAGCAGCCAAGGACTAGCGGAACCCTACGAGCAGTACTTC.

This chain joins TRBV7-6 and TRBJ2-5; maybe TRBD1 (5 bases). CDR1 is SGHVS and CDR2 is FNYEAQ in the germline V gene. CDR3 length: 15 residues. The V end was cut by 3 bases, the J end by 1 base, with 12 bases between. In nucleotides, the CDR3 is TGTGCCAGCAGCTTCAACAAGGGGTCCCAAGAGACCCAGTACTTC. It specifies CASSFNKGSQETQYF.

The rearrangement joins TRBV5-8 to TRBJ1-6, with 10 bases that match TRBD1. Trimming removed 5 bases from V and 7 bases from J; junction bases left unmatched: 6. The V gene's germline CDR1 is SGHTS and CDR2 YDEGEE. The CDR3 is 15 residues long. The CDR3 is CASRPRQGANSPLHF. For the CDR3, the DNA is TGTGCCAGCAGACCTAGACAGGGGGCCAATTCACCCCTCCACTTT.

The J gene is TRBJ1-2, the V gene TRBV25-1; 7 nucleotides match TRBD1. Trimming at V came to 6 bases and at J to 0 bases, leaving 4 bases not matched to a gene. The length of the CDR3 is 14 residues. Looked up from germline, CDR1 is MGHDK and CDR2 is SYGVNS. CDR3 coding DNA: TGTGCCAGCAGCCCGGGACAGACTAACTATGGCTACACCTTC. Its protein product is CASSPGQTNYGYTF.

The chain uses TRBV27 and TRBJ1-1, with D tentatively TRBD1 (5 bases). CDR3 size: 14 residues. Trimming stripped 7 bases from V and 1 base from J, with 13 bases between. Germline V CDR1 and CDR2: MNHEY, SMNVEV (reference sequence). CDR3 bases: TGTGCCAGCACGGGAGGGGACCCGAACACTGAAGCTTTCTTT. Its translation: CASTGGDPNTEAFF.

The chain uses TRBV5-1 and TRBJ2-1, with 7 bases lining up with TRBD2. Trimming took 4 bases from V and 2 from J; bases not matched to a gene: 9. This CDR3 spans 16 amino acids. Germline CDR1 is SGHRS and CDR2 is YFSETQ. The CDR3 is CASSDPSGRTYNEQFF. The CDR3 bases are TGCGCCAGCAGCGATCCTAGCGGCCGTACCTACAATGAGCAGTTCTTC. The full variable domain, completed using reference TRBV5-1 and TRBJ2-1, is KAGVTQTPRYLIKTRGQQVTLSCSPISGHRSVSWYQQTPGQGLQFLFEYFSETQRNKGNFPGRFSGRQFSNSRSEMNVSTLELGDSALYLCASSDPSGRTYNEQFFGPGTRLTVL.

The V gene is TRBV28, the J gene TRBJ1-6, with D perhaps TRBD1 (5 bases). There are 16 residues in the CDR3. The V and J ends lost 3 bases and 0 bases respectively, with 9 bases between them. CDR1 is MDHEN, CDR2 SYDVKM, per germline. The CDR3 is CASSFGGGSYNSPLHF. CDR3 DNA: TGTGCCAGCAGTTTTGGGGGAGGCTCCTATAATTCACCCCTCCACTTT.

The genes are TRBV5-1 and TRBJ1-6, with TRBD1 identical over 7 bases. Germline assignment: CDR1 SGHRS and CDR2 YFSETQ. The CDR3 is 14 residues long. After removal of 4 bases from V and 5 bases from J, the junction contained 3 bases not matched to a gene. The CDR3: CASSPQGDNSPLHF. Here the CDR3 DNA reads TGCGCCAGCAGCCCCCAGGGGGATAATTCACCCCTCCACTTT.

A single count supports this clone. V gene TRBV15 combines with J gene TRBJ2-1, with 9 bases fitting TRBD2. Germline loops: CDR1 LNHNV, CDR2 YYDKDF (reference sequence). The V segment lost 1 base and the J segment 6 bases; nucleotides outside the gene matches: 13. The CDR3 covers 18 residues. CDR3 sequence: CATSRGRGAGGVINEQFF. The CDR3 coding sequence is TGTGCCACCAGCAGAGGCCGGGGGGCGGGAGGGGTAATCAATGAGCAGTTCTTC.

The V call is TRBV28, the J call TRBJ1-5, with D maybe TRBD1 (6 bases). V gave up 2 bases and J gave up 8 bases, with 19 bases separating them. Germline loops: CDR1 MDHEN, CDR2 SYDVKM. The CDR3 contains 16 residues. The CDR3 spells CASSLTGQPTEEPQHF. The CDR3 DNA follows: TGTGCCAGCAGTTTAACAGGACAGCCCACGGAGGAGCCCCAGCATTTT. Full variable domain (rest looked up from reference TRBV28 and TRBJ1-5): DVKVTQSSRYLVKRTGEKVFLECVQDMDHENMFWYRQDPGLGLRLIYFSYDVKMKEKGDIPEGYSVSREKKERFSLILESASTNQTSMYLCASSLTGQPTEEPQHFGDGTRLSIL.

The rearrangement links TRBV4-2 to TRBJ2-5; 8 bases match TRBD2. Germline trimming cut 0 bases from V and 1 base from J; bases unmatched to any gene: 1. The CDR3 is 15 amino acids. Germline V gives CDR1 LGHNA, CDR2 YNFKEQ. CDR3 loop: CASSQDGTSQETQYF. The CDR3 nucleotides are TGTGCCAGCAGCCAAGATGGGACTAGCCAAGAGACCCAGTACTTC.

The chain uses TRBV29-1 and TRBJ2-1; 10 bases align to TRBD2. Germline V lookup: CDR1 SQVTM, CDR2 ANQGSEA. V lost 5 bases to trimming and J lost 8 bases; unmatched junction nucleotides: 15. The CDR3 runs to 16 residues. CDR3 DNA: TGCAGCGTTTCCCGCTCTAGCGGGAGAGGGTGGGATGAGCAGTTCTTC. Residues: CSVSRSSGRGWDEQFF.

This chain joins TRBV10-2 and TRBJ1-5, with D unresolved. The CDR3 runs to 15 residues. The V gene's germline CDR1 is WSHSY and CDR2 SAAADI. Trimming removed 4 bases at V and 0 bases at J, with 10 bases between. Here the CDR3 reads CASSVGVYSNQPQHF. The CDR3 nucleotides are TGCGCCAGCAGTGTTGGAGTTTATAGCAATCAGCCCCAGCATTTT.

Concerning this clone itself: The sample holds other DNA sequences that translate to the same CDR3. CDR3 in amino acids: CASSLSRGNEQFF. The CDR3 DNA is TGCGCCAGCAGCTTGAGCAGGGGGAATGAGCAGTTCTTC. This chain connects TRBV5-1 to TRBJ2-1; 7 bases fit TRBD1. This CDR3 is built from 13 residues. CDR1 is SGHRS, CDR2 YFSETQ, per germline. The J segment lost 7 bases and the V segment lost 1 base, leaving 2 bases of the junction unmatched.

The chain joins TRBV14 to TRBJ2-3; D is unclear. The CDR3 consists of 14 residues. CDR1 and CDR2 (germline): SGHDN, FVKESK. Trimming left V 5 bases short and J 6 bases short, with 15 bases between. The CDR3: CASSLDRLVDTQYF. The CDR3 region has the DNA TGTGCCAGCAGCTTAGATAGATTGGTCGATACGCAGTATTTT.

The chain has TRBV5-1 and TRBJ1-4, with D possibly being TRBD1 (5 bases). V shed 5 bases and J shed 0 bases, with 8 bases lying between them. CDR1 SGHRS and CDR2 YFSETQ come from the germline V gene. The CDR3 totals 14 residues. CDR3 sequence reads: CASRWGPTNEKLFF. The CDR3 nucleotides read TGCGCCAGCAGGTGGGGCCCAACTAATGAAAAACTGTTTTTT.

This chain links TRBV13 with TRBJ1-4, with D uncertain. V was clipped by 3 bases and J by 0 bases, with 8 bases between them. The CDR3 is made up of 15 amino acids. Germline CDR1 and CDR2: PRHDT and FYEKMQ (reference sequence). CDR3 coding DNA: TGTGCCAGCAGCTTGTATGCAGCAACTAATGAAAAACTGTTTTTT. It is translated as CASSLYAATNEKLFF.

The V gene is TRBV19, the J gene TRBJ1-6; D gene uncertain. This CDR3 spans 13 amino acids. Deletions cut 9 bases from V and 9 bases from J, with 15 bases between. Per germline, CDR1 LNHDA and CDR2 SQIVND (reference sequence). The CDR3 reads CASRRSVGSPLHF. CDR3 bases: TGTGCCAGCCGGCGGTCAGTAGGTTCACCCCTCCACTTT.

The V and J genes are TRBV15 and TRBJ1-5, with D hard to call. This CDR3 contains 15 residues. In germline, CDR1 is LNHNV, CDR2 YYDKDF (reference sequence). Trimming removed 0 bases from V and 7 bases from J, with 13 bases in between. CDR3 sequence (DNA): TGTGCCACCAGCAGAGACGGAGGGTCGAAGCAGCCCCAGCATTTT. Translated, it gives CATSRDGGSKQPQHF.

The chain uses TRBV19 and TRBJ1-4; 8 positions match TRBD1. V was pared by 1 base and J by 8 bases, with 12 bases of the junction left unmatched. From germline, CDR1 is LNHDA and CDR2 SQIVND (reference sequence). CDR3 length: 17 residues. This CDR3 is CASSIAPAQGAVEKLFF. The CDR3 coding sequence is TGTGCCAGTAGTATAGCTCCTGCGCAGGGGGCTGTAGAAAAACTGTTTTTT.

The table lists this clone with a count of one. The rearrangement joins TRBV7-9 to TRBJ2-1; D perhaps matches TRBD1 (6 bases). V lost 7 bases to trimming and J lost 0 bases, with 16 bases between them. The CDR3 spans 16 residues. Looked up from germline, CDR1 is SEHNR and CDR2 is FQNEAQ (reference sequence). Here the CDR3 DNA reads TGTGCCAGCACCCACTACCAGGGGAGCTCCTACAATGAGCAGTTCTTC. It translates to CASTHYQGSSYNEQFF. Full variable domain (outside the CDR3, taken from reference TRBV7-9 and TRBJ2-1): DTGVSQNPRHKITKRGQNVTFRCDPISEHNRLYWYRQTLGQGPEFLTYFQNEAQLEKSRLLSDRFSAERPKGSFSTLEIQRTEQGDSAMYLCASTHYQGSSYNEQFFGPGTRLTVL.

The rearrangement uses TRBV5-6 and TRBJ1-2, with 9 bases lining up with TRBD1. J was trimmed by 8 bases and V by 1 base; bases with no gene match: 15. The germline CDR1 and CDR2 sequences are SGHDT and YYEEEE. The CDR3 spans 17 residues. The CDR3 here is CASSLPGQGEGRGGYTF. The CDR3 DNA sequence: TGTGCCAGCAGCTTGCCGGGACAGGGAGAGGGAAGGGGCGGCTACACCTTC.

The chain joins TRBV4-2 to TRBJ2-1; D gene uncertain. Trimming pared 0 bases from V and 0 bases from J, leaving 9 bases between. The CDR3 runs to 16 residues. The germline V gene has CDR1 LGHNA and CDR2 YNFKEQ. Written as DNA, the CDR3 is TGTGCCAGCAGCCAAGATTTGTTCAGCTCCTACAATGAGCAGTTCTTC. Translation gives CASSQDLFSSYNEQFF.

The J gene is TRBJ2-1, the V gene TRBV5-4, with 10 nucleotides matching TRBD2. The CDR3 is made up of 15 amino acids. The V gene's germline CDR1 is SGHNT and CDR2 YYREEE (reference sequence). The V gene end was trimmed by 2 bases and the J gene end by 7 bases; junction bases not matched to a gene: 6. CDR3 loop: CASSFSSGSYNEQFF. The CDR3 DNA sequence: TGTGCCAGCAGCTTTTCTAGCGGGAGCTATAATGAGCAGTTCTTC.

The chain couples TRBV28 to TRBJ1-1; unclear D gene. Per germline, CDR1 MDHEN and CDR2 SYDVKM. V dropped 3 bases and J dropped 2 bases, with 7 bases sitting between them. The CDR3 runs to 13 residues. CDR3 coding DNA: TGTGCCAGCAGTTTTCCTCGTAACACTGAAGCTTTCTTT. Translating it yields CASSFPRNTEAFF.